This T cell receptor (beta chain) was identified in a study of blood T cell repertoires in COVID-19. Study summary: There were acute and convalescent COVID-19 samples, and they came from the United States, Italy and Spain. T cells, B-cell-depleted T cells, or PBMCs provided the cDNA or gDNA that served as material.

Profiled with immunoSEQ multiplex PCR; TCRdb holds only in-frame clones, not every one. The sample holds some 120,000 clones; roughly 85% are singletons and the top ten take 3.2%. This clone was seen only a few times. The sequenced sample was peripheral blood. The TCR sequence derives from a woman of 80 years or more with COVID-19, enrolled during active disease.

CDR3 sequence reads: CASSLETLNGANVLTF. In nucleotides, the CDR3 is TGTGCCAGCAGCTTAGAGACTCTTAATGGGGCCAACGTCCTGACTTTC. J is TRBJ2-6 and V is TRBV11-1; D gene uncertain. V lost 1 base, J lost 3 bases, and 10 bases lay in between. CDR1 and CDR2 from the germline V gene are SGHAT and FQDESV (reference sequence). The CDR3 sequence is 16 residues long.